The entry below describes one TCR beta chain. As the library was built, unique molecular identifiers were attached to individual cDNA molecules. TCRdb fed the RACE reads into MiXCR, producing one record per CDR3 protein. The table has 130,000 or so distinct CDR3 sequences, 11% seen once. Trimming cost V 5 bases and J 0 bases, with 11 bases left between them. This CDR3 has 15 residues. Germline V gene sequence: CDR1 SGHVS, CDR2 FQNEAQ. This specimen belongs to a study of human T cells and chemical hapten exposure. Overall study context: Doses of diphenylcyclopropenone went to the patients' scalps weekly throughout the roughly 24-week study.

Time point indicated: patch test 3, about 24 weeks after DPC sensitization. The treatment was: therapeutic diphenylcyclopropenone sensitization with weekly scalp DPC. The sample in question was whole blood, obtained in connection with sensitization to the hapten diphenylcyclopropenone (DPC). The sequence derives from a woman between 50 and 59 years old with alopecia areata. Some clones in this sample may be carry-over from other donors' samples. The chain uses TRBV7-8 and TRBJ2-1; D remains unclear. CDR3 in DNA: TGTGCCAGCAGCAGAAGCCCGAGCTCCTACAATGAGCAGTTCTTC. Its translation is CASSRSPSSYNEQFF.